Each of the 24 T cell receptor beta chains below was sequenced from the same sample in a study of shared clonotypes between healthy human individuals. Measured with immunoSEQ multiplex PCR; TCRdb has only the in-frame clones, and not every one. The sample lists about 380,000 clones, about 96% occurring once. The sequencing input was memory CD8+ T cells sorted from blood. The subset denotes: CD45RO+ cells pooled with CCR7-negative TemRA cells. The receptors derive from a man under 40 in good health.

This chain connects TRBV30 to TRBJ1-3; the D gene is possibly TRBD1 (5 bases). Germline CDR1 and CDR2: GTSNPN and SVGIG (reference sequence). Trimming cost V 3 bases and J 4 bases, with 10 bases left between them. The CDR3 sequence is 13 residues long. CDR3 amino acids: CAWRGQFGNTIYF. Here the CDR3 DNA reads TGTGCCTGGAGGGGGCAGTTCGGAAACACCATATATTTT.

The rearrangement links TRBV4-1 to TRBJ2-7; 9 bases are shared with TRBD1. Germline assignment: CDR1 MGHRA and CDR2 YSYEKL. After removal of 2 bases from V and 6 bases from J, the junction contained 2 bases not matched to a gene. This CDR3 has 13 residues. The CDR3 bases are TGCGCCAGCAGCCAACAGGACAGGGGCGAGCAGTACTTC. Translation: CASSQQDRGEQYF.

CDR3 DNA: TGTGCCGGGCATGGAATAGGGTCCACCGGGGAGCTGTTTTTT. Protein product: CAGHGIGSTGELFF. The rearrangement links TRBV19 to TRBJ2-2; unclear D gene. Trimming left V 11 bases short and J 4 bases short, with 17 bases between. From germline, CDR1 is LNHDA and CDR2 SQIVND (reference sequence). The CDR3 sequence is 14 residues long.

The rearrangement links TRBV27 to TRBJ2-7, with TRBD1 matching over 8 bases. The V segment lost 4 bases and the J segment 3 bases; nucleotides outside the gene matches: 8. This CDR3 comprises 15 residues. Germline V lookup: CDR1 MNHEY, CDR2 SMNVEV (reference sequence). The CDR3 protein is CASSWQGAAGYEQYF. CDR3 nucleotide sequence: TGTGCCAGCAGTTGGCAGGGGGCTGCGGGCTACGAGCAGTACTTC.

J is TRBJ2-3 and V is TRBV5-6; 10 bases are shared with TRBD2. Germline CDR1 and CDR2: SGHDT and YYEEEE. The CDR3 runs to 11 residues. Trimming cost V 7 bases and J 8 bases; bases outside gene matches: 1. The CDR3 sequence: CASVAGGTQYF. The CDR3, as DNA: TGTGCCAGCGTAGCGGGAGGTACGCAGTATTTT. The full variable domain, completed using reference TRBV5-6 and TRBJ2-3, is DAGVTQSPTHLIKTRGQQVTLRCSPKSGHDTVSWYQQALGQGPQFIFQYYEEEERQRGNFPDRFSGHQFPNYSSELNVNALLLGDSALYLCASVAGGTQYFGPGTRLTVL.

This clone was recorded only once. Other DNA sequences of this sample code for an identical CDR3. V and J are TRBV10-3 and TRBJ1-1, with D possibly matching TRBD1 (6 bases). Germline values: CDR1 ENHRY, CDR2 SYGVKD. Between the trimmed V and J ends, which lost 2 bases and 5 bases, there was a span of 6 bases. This CDR3 has 12 residues. This CDR3 is CAISETGTEAFF. CDR3 nucleotides: TGTGCCATCAGTGAGACAGGGACTGAAGCTTTCTTT.

The chain links TRBV29-1 to TRBJ2-1, with D maybe TRBD1 (5 bases). The CDR3 is 14 amino acids. The germline CDR1 and CDR2 sequences are SQVTM and ANQGSEA. Trimming took 2 bases from V and 5 from J, leaving 13 bases between them. CDR3 coding DNA: TGCAGCGTTGAATCCCGCGACAGCAACAATGAGCAGTTCTTC. Amino acid sequence: CSVESRDSNNEQFF.

The gene calls are TRBV5-5 and TRBJ2-4; 13 bases are shared with TRBD2. Trimming at V came to 1 base and at J to 1 base, leaving 8 bases not matched to a gene. The CDR3 sequence is 19 residues long. Looked up from germline, CDR1 is SGHKS and CDR2 is YYEKEE (reference sequence). Here the CDR3 DNA reads TGTGCCAGCAGCTTGTCGTCTCAGACTAGCGGGAGGGCCAAAAACATTCAGTACTTC. Translated, it gives CASSLSSQTSGRAKNIQYF.

The rearrangement uses TRBV30 and TRBJ2-7; 12 bases match TRBD2. CDR3 length: 15 amino acids. V was clipped by 3 bases and J by 0 bases; unmatched bases: 3. From germline, CDR1 is GTSNPN and CDR2 SVGIG (reference sequence). This CDR3 is CAWRGLAGSSYEQYF. The DNA for the CDR3 is TGTGCCTGGAGGGGACTAGCGGGTTCCTCCTACGAGCAGTACTTC.

The V gene is TRBV7-9, the J gene TRBJ2-7; D perhaps matches TRBD1 (7 bases). This CDR3 has 12 amino acids. Trimming left V 4 bases short and J 6 bases short, with 10 bases between. Germline CDR1 reads SEHNR; CDR2 reads FQNEAQ (reference sequence). The CDR3 loop reads CASSSQGGEQYF. The CDR3 DNA reads as TGTGCCAGCAGCTCCCAGGGGGGCGAGCAGTACTTC.

This chain uses TRBV28 with TRBJ2-7; D is ambiguous. CDR3 length: 14 residues. V was shortened by 1 base and J by 6 bases, with 13 bases between the two germline ends. Germline CDR1 is MDHEN and CDR2 is SYDVKM. Here the CDR3 DNA reads TGTGCCAGCAGTTTATCGAGGTCTTGGGGCGAGCAGTACTTC. It encodes CASSLSRSWGEQYF.

This rearrangement joins TRBV28 to TRBJ1-5; no clear D gene. Germline CDR1 MDHEN, CDR2 SYDVKM. Trimming cost V 1 base and J 7 bases, with 11 bases left between them. CDR3 size: 14 residues. In DNA form, the CDR3 reads TGTGCCAGCAGTTTATCGGGGTCTAGGCAGCCCCAGCATTTT. It yields the protein CASSLSGSRQPQHF.

With respect to this clone: This sample includes further DNA sequences coding for the same CDR3. The chain has TRBV6-5 and TRBJ1-3, with D uncertain. This CDR3 spans 14 amino acids. Trimming took off 6 bases at V and 0 bases at J, with 9 bases between the two ends. Per the germline V gene, CDR1 is MNHEY and CDR2 is SVGAGI. The CDR3 bases are TGTGCCAGCAGCCCGACTGGCTCTGGAAACACCATATATTTT. Translating gives CASSPTGSGNTIYF.

The chain uses TRBV9 and TRBJ2-3; D is ambiguous. Germline V gene lookup returns CDR1 SGDLS and CDR2 YYNGEE. CDR3 size: 12 residues. V lost 3 bases and J lost 0, with 2 bases in between. The CDR3 DNA reads as TGTGCCAGCAGCGACAGCACAGATACGCAGTATTTT. Amino acid sequence: CASSDSTDTQYF.

In DNA, the CDR3 is TGTGCCAGCGCCTCAGGGGGCGAGCAGTACTTC. Translation gives CASASGGEQYF. The gene calls are TRBV6-1 and TRBJ2-7, with 7 bases aligning to TRBD1. The V gene's germline CDR1 is MNHNS and CDR2 SASEGT. Germline trimming cut 8 bases from V and 6 bases from J; bases unmatched to any gene: 4. This CDR3 has 11 residues.

The rearrangement links TRBV4-1 to TRBJ1-1; TRBD1 is a possible D gene (5 bases). V was pared by 1 base and J by 4 bases, with 13 bases between. Germline lookup yields CDR1 MGHRA and CDR2 YSYEKL. The CDR3 is made up of 15 amino acids. The CDR3 protein is CASSQGGGRGTEAFF. The CDR3 DNA sequence: TGCGCCAGCAGCCAAGGAGGAGGGAGGGGCACTGAAGCTTTCTTT.

The CDR3 sequence: CASSERIYYGYTF. The CDR3 nucleotides are TGTGCCAGCTCGGAAAGGATTTATTATGGCTACACCTTC. This chain links TRBV18 with TRBJ1-2; D is ambiguous. CDR3 length: 13 amino acids. CDR1 KGHSH and CDR2 LQKENI come from the germline V gene. The V end lost 6 bases, the J end lost 5 bases, and 13 bases lay between the germline ends.

A note on this clone: A much more abundant neighbour one base away suggests this may be a read error. The chain combines TRBV19 with TRBJ1-1; D gene ambiguous. Trimming pared 1 base from V and 4 bases from J, leaving 4 bases between. CDR3 size: 12 residues. CDR1 is LNHDA, CDR2 SQIVND, per germline (reference sequence). CDR3 loop: CASSIGSTEAFF. CDR3 sequence (DNA): TGTGCCAGTAGTATAGGGAGCACTGAAGCTTTCTTT.

The V call is TRBV6-1, the J call TRBJ1-5; 7 bases align to TRBD1. V trimming: 6 bases; J trimming: 3 bases; junction bases outside the gene matches: 8. Germline CDR1 is MNHNS and CDR2 is SASEGT. This CDR3 region has 15 residues. CDR3 loop: CASRLTGLANQPQHF. The CDR3 nucleotides read TGTGCCAGCAGGTTGACAGGGCTGGCCAATCAGCCCCAGCATTTT.

This clone was picked up one time. The CDR3 reads CSARDRGGAFF. In DNA, the CDR3 is TGCAGTGCTAGAGATCGGGGGGGAGCTTTCTTT. This chain links TRBV20-1 with TRBJ1-1, with D maybe TRBD1 (5 bases). V lost 0 bases, J lost 10 bases, and 9 bases lay in between. CDR1 is DFQATT, CDR2 SNEGSKA, per germline (reference sequence). CDR3 size: 11 residues.

The V call is TRBV5-1, the J call TRBJ2-7; TRBD2 agrees at 8 bases. The J segment lost 6 bases and the V segment lost 2 bases, leaving 1 base of the junction unmatched. Germline V gene lookup returns CDR1 SGHRS and CDR2 YFSETQ. The CDR3 is 12 residues long. CDR3 nucleotides: TGCGCCAGCAGCTTCAGCGGGGGCGAGCAGTACTTC. This encodes CASSFSGGEQYF.

V usage is TRBV9 and J usage is TRBJ1-3, with D tentatively TRBD1 (5 bases). Germline-derived CDR1 and CDR2 are SGDLS and YYNGEE. The CDR3 runs 17 residues. V lost 0 bases, J lost 0 bases, and 13 bases lay in between. The CDR3 is CASSVGPGRPSGNTIYF. Here the CDR3 DNA reads TGTGCCAGCAGCGTAGGACCGGGACGGCCCTCTGGAAACACCATATATTTT.

J is TRBJ2-1 and V is TRBV5-4; D is unresolved. CDR3 length: 13 amino acids. Germline V gene lookup returns CDR1 SGHNT and CDR2 YYREEE (reference sequence). The V end lost 4 bases, the J end lost 8 bases, and 13 bases lay between the germline ends. The CDR3 here is CASSQPLSYEQFF. The DNA of the CDR3 is TGTGCCAGCAGCCAACCCCTGAGCTATGAGCAGTTCTTC. Variable domain in full (rest from reference TRBV5-4 and TRBJ2-1): ETGVTQSPTHLIKTRGQQVTLRCSSQSGHNTVSWYQQALGQGPQFIFQYYREEENGRGNFPPRFSGLQFPNYSSELNVNALELDDSALYLCASSQPLSYEQFFGPGTRLTVL.

The table lists this clone with a count of one. The chain recombines TRBV28 with TRBJ2-7; 8 positions match TRBD1. In germline, CDR1 is MDHEN, CDR2 SYDVKM. V shed 11 bases, J shed 0 bases, and the junction held 3 bases outside the gene matches. The CDR3 extends over 12 amino acids. CDR3 nucleotide sequence: TGTGCCGGGGGGACAGGCTCCTACGAGCAGTACTTC. As protein: CAGGTGSYEQYF. The whole variable domain, remainder taken from reference TRBV28 and TRBJ2-7, is DVKVTQSSRYLVKRTGEKVFLECVQDMDHENMFWYRQDPGLGLRLIYFSYDVKMKEKGDIPEGYSVSREKKERFSLILESASTNQTSMYLCAGGTGSYEQYFGPGTRLTVT.